Sequencing of this T cell receptor (beta chain) was carried out in a study of T cells expressing NK-cell markers (dated by TCRdb to about 2020). For the wider study: Eight donors provided sorted CD3+CD56+NKG2C+, CD3+CD56+NKG2C- and CD3+CD56-NKG2C+ T-cell subsets, whose TCR beta-chain repertoires were profiled. Among the eight sequenced donors, seven were HCMV-seropositive and one was HCMV-seronegative. All eight donors whose samples were sequenced were randomly selected healthy volunteers, three of them men and five women. The libraries were sequenced on Illumina HiSeq 2000/2500, MiSeq or NextSeq, producing 2 x 150 bp reads. The paper as a whole reports these results and caveats: For 5 or 6 donors, the dominant CD3+CD56+NKG2C+ clonotypes were among the top 10 CD8+ clonotypes and accounted for roughly 1.0-7.5% of CD8+ T cells. Whether the expanded NKG2C-expressing T cell clones were specific for HCMV antigens was left unclear. Those dominant clonotypes were again the most abundant among CD3+CD56-NKG2C+ cells in a few donors, at about 25-60.1%.

Concerning this clonotype itself: There is no known antigen for this receptor.

TCRdb shows the sequencer as Illumina HiSeq 2000. TCR beta cDNA libraries were made by 5'RACE template switching that added a universal primer site and unique molecular identifiers. Priming for cDNA synthesis came from the TCR beta constant segment, and two successive PCR amplification steps followed. As for how the authors treated the data: MIGEC was used to demultiplex reads and group reads by UMI, and MiTCR was used to assemble and quantify clonotypes. Only TCR cDNA sequences supported by at least two reads were kept to exclude erroneous sequences. The tcR package was used for downstream repertoire analysis, and clonotypes were matched between fractions using CDR3 nucleotide sequence together with V segment. VDJmatch was used to annotate antigen specificity against VDJdb, with one amino acid substitution in CDR3 permitted. TCRdb reprocessed the reads, reporting each CDR3 protein sequence once and no DNA. TCRdb assigned the V and J calls; the authors' analysis was not used. The table held for this sample gives approximately 420,000 distinct CDR3 sequences. The ten largest clones capture around 10% of the sample.

A commercial ELISA kit detecting HCMV-specific IgG in serum was used to determine HCMV serostatus. Peripheral blood mononuclear cells were isolated from blood by Ficoll density gradient centrifugation. The germline V gene (reference sequence) supplies CDR1 DFQATT and CDR2 SNEGSKA. The cysteine opens and the phenylalanine closes a CDR3 of 14 amino acids. DNA was not recorded. Specimen: blood T cells: a sorted CD56 or NKG2C T cell subset, CD4+ or CD8+ T cells, or bulk PBMC T cells (not recorded which). The rearranged chain carries TRBV20-1 and TRBJ2-5; TCRdb lists TRBD1, though no DNA is available to test this call. This TCR was recovered from a woman between 45 and 60 years old in good health. Donor details come from another sample of the same person, matched by shared clones. CDR3 loop: CSARPPLGGETQYF.